Shown below are 9 T cell receptor beta chains from a single sample sequenced in a study of T cells in Graves' hyperthyroidism and ophthalmopathy. Researchers took RNA transcripts and amplified the TCR beta CDR3 regions from them. HTBI primers were employed in a first-round RT-PCR of the TCR CDR3. In TCRdb, the multiplex PCR reads were re-called with MiXCR into one record per CDR3 protein. The sample shows around 570,000 distinct CDR3 sequences, just under 20% of them seen only once. Sequenced: blood. All receptors come from a man aged 40-50 years with Graves' ophthalmopathy.

This clonotype has at least ten counts. The chain has TRBV18 and TRBJ2-3; tentatively, D is TRBD2 (5 bases). This CDR3 contains 13 residues. The V and J ends lost 6 bases and 4 bases respectively, with 11 bases between them. Per germline, CDR1 KGHSH and CDR2 LQKENI. The CDR3 region has the DNA TGTGCCAGCTCTCCGGACGGGGCAGATACGCAGTATTTT. Its protein is CASSPDGADTQYF.

A word on this clonotype: A junction boundary mismatches the germline segment, possibly from a read error. The chain recombines TRBV6-1 with TRBJ2-2; TRBD2 might be the D (6 bases). Germline loops: CDR1 MNHNS, CDR2 SASEGT. CDR3 length: 16 amino acids. The CDR3 reads CAGRPIGSGNTGELFF. For the CDR3, the DNA is TGTGCCGGCAGACCTATAGGTAGCGGGAACACCGGGGAGCTGTTTTTT.

The chain links TRBV27 to TRBJ2-7; 8 nucleotides align to TRBD2. This CDR3 has 16 amino acids. V shed 2 bases and J 2 bases; nucleotides not matched to a gene: 8. The germline CDR1 and CDR2 sequences are MNHEY and SMNVEV (reference sequence). For the CDR3, the DNA is TGTGCCAGCAGTTTAGGCCTGAGCGGGAGACCCTACGAGCAGTACTTC. This gives the protein CASSLGLSGRPYEQYF.

This clonotype came up a few times. The CDR3 nucleotides are TGTGCCAGCAGCCAAGGATCGACCCCAAATCAGCCCCAGCATTTT. Translation: CASSQGSTPNQPQHF. The J gene is TRBJ1-5, the V gene TRBV3-1; D not resolved. The germline CDR1 and CDR2 sequences are LGHDT and YNNKEL (reference sequence). CDR3 size: 15 residues. The V end was cut by 1 base, the J end by 4 bases, with 11 bases between.

This clonotype has ten or more counts. The rearrangement uses TRBV27 and TRBJ2-1; 9 bases fit TRBD1. Germline trimming cut 5 bases from V and 5 bases from J; bases unmatched to any gene: 16. The CDR3 sequence is 18 residues long. Germline V gene data show CDR1 as MNHEY and CDR2 as SMNVEV (reference sequence). The DNA of the CDR3 is TGTGCCAGCAGTGTCCATTTTACAGGGGGCGCTGGACACAATGAGCAGTTCTTC. Residues: CASSVHFTGGAGHNEQFF.

About this clonotype itself: This could be a read error, since a much larger clone is one nucleotide away. The rearrangement links TRBV7-3 to TRBJ2-5; D is possibly TRBD2 (6 bases). CDR3 size: 15 residues. Germline V gene data show CDR1 as SGHTA and CDR2 as FQGTGA. The CDR3 reads CTSSRLGSGGETQYF. In DNA, the CDR3 is TGTACCAGCTCCCGTCTGGGCTCCGGAGGGGAGACCCAGTACTTC.

This clonotype was recorded many times. This chain joins TRBV13 and TRBJ2-3; no reliable D call. The V and J ends lost 5 bases and 4 bases respectively, with 22 bases between them. The CDR3 runs 17 residues. Germline CDR1 and CDR2: PRHDT and FYEKMQ (reference sequence). CDR3 loop: CASSPNMTGPLADTQYF. CDR3 nucleotide sequence: TGTGCCAGCAGCCCTAACATGACGGGCCCCCTAGCAGATACGCAGTATTTT. Drawing the rest from reference TRBV13 and TRBJ2-3, the complete variable domain is AAGVIQSPRHLIKEKRETATLKCYPIPRHDTVYWYQQGPGQDPQFLISFYEKMQSDKGSIPDRFSAQQFSDYHSELNMSSLELGDSALYFCASSPNMTGPLADTQYFGPGTRLTVL.

The rearrangement uses TRBV7-9 and TRBJ2-6, with D unresolved. Germline CDR1 and CDR2: SEHNR and FQNEAQ (reference sequence). Deletions cut 2 bases from V and 0 bases from J, with 5 bases between. The CDR3 spans 15 residues. CDR3 sequence reads: CASSLLSSGANVLTF. CDR3 nucleotides: TGTGCCAGCAGCTTACTGAGCTCTGGGGCCAACGTCCTGACTTTC. The whole variable domain, remainder taken from reference TRBV7-9 and TRBJ2-6, is DTGVSQNPRHKITKRGQNVTFRCDPISEHNRLYWYRQTLGQGPEFLTYFQNEAQLEKSRLLSDRFSAERPKGSFSTLEIQRTEQGDSAMYLCASSLLSSGANVLTFGAGSRLTVL.

This clonotype was counted many times. CDR3 DNA: TGTGCCAGCAGCCAAACGCTAAGGGCTGAAGCTTTCTTT. Protein product: CASSQTLRAEAFF. The chain carries TRBV3-1 and TRBJ1-1; D call uncertain. Trimming left V 2 bases short and J 6 bases short, with 10 bases between. The germline CDR1 and CDR2 sequences are LGHDT and YNNKEL (reference sequence). This CDR3 is built from 13 residues.